The 27 T cell receptor beta chains in this list originate from one sample, sequenced in a study of blood T cell repertoires in COVID-19. Using immunoSEQ multiplex PCR, the repertoire was profiled, and TCRdb retains in-frame clones only, with some absent. The sample carries some 190,000 clones, 70% to 80% recorded once. Sequenced material: PBMCs or T cells enriched from blood (not recorded which). The receptors originated from a man in his fifties or sixties who had been exposed to COVID-19.

J is TRBJ2-7 and V is TRBV7-3; D perhaps matches TRBD1 (8 bases). This CDR3 has 13 residues. V gave up 5 bases and J gave up 6 bases, with 14 bases separating them. Germline CDR1 SGHTA, CDR2 FQGTGA. The CDR3 protein is CASSLNRGGEQYF. The CDR3 DNA follows: TGTGCCAGCAGCCTCAACAGGGGGGGCGAGCAGTACTTC.

This chain uses TRBV28 with TRBJ1-2; 7 nucleotides line up with TRBD1. This CDR3 comprises 12 residues. Germline loops: CDR1 MDHEN, CDR2 SYDVKM. V shed 6 bases, J shed 7 bases, and the junction held 5 bases outside the gene matches. The CDR3 nucleotides read TGTGCCAGCAGGCGAGGGGGCTTTGGCTACACCTTC. Translating it yields CASRRGGFGYTF.

DNA for the CDR3: TGTGCCAGCAGCTTGAGCTCCTACAATGAGCAGTTCTTC. Encoded protein: CASSLSSYNEQFF. The chain uses TRBV7-3 and TRBJ2-1, with D unresolved. CDR1 is SGHTA, CDR2 FQGTGA, per germline. This CDR3 has 13 amino acids. V shed 3 bases and J shed 0 bases, with 3 bases lying between them.

The V gene is TRBV24-1, the J gene TRBJ1-2; no definite D call. CDR1 and CDR2 from the germline V gene are KGHDR and SFDVKD. V lost 5 bases and J lost 5, with 8 bases in between. This CDR3 region has 12 residues. This CDR3 is CATSVGGYGYTF. CDR3 sequence (DNA): TGTGCCACCAGTGTTGGAGGTTATGGCTACACCTTC.

This chain uses TRBV21-1 with TRBJ1-2. TRBV21-1 is marked as a pseudogene. The CDR3 totals 15 residues. As DNA, the CDR3 is TGTGCCAGCAGCAAAGAAGACGGGGGGACACCCGGCTACACCTTC. It is translated as CASSKEDGGTPGYTF.

This chain connects TRBV5-1 to TRBJ2-7, with 9 bases aligning to TRBD1. This CDR3 region has 17 residues. The germline gives CDR1 SGHRS, CDR2 YFSETQ. The V gene end was trimmed by 0 bases and the J gene end by 1 base; junction bases not matched to a gene: 8. CDR3 DNA sequence: TGCGCCAGCAGCTTGGATTTCACAGGGGGCGCGTCCTACGAGCAGTACTTC. Protein: CASSLDFTGGASYEQYF.

The chain has TRBV9 and TRBJ2-1; 14 bases fit TRBD2. Losses at the gene ends were 3 bases for V and 6 bases for J; bases not matched to a gene: 20. The germline V gene encodes CDR1 SGDLS and CDR2 YYNGEE. The CDR3 spans 21 residues. The CDR3 reads CASSADYSGLAGEGRANEQFF. The DNA of the CDR3 is TGTGCCAGCAGCGCGGACTACTCGGGACTAGCGGGAGAGGGTCGGGCCAATGAGCAGTTCTTC.

The chain recombines TRBV3-1 (or the pseudogene TRBV3-2) with TRBJ1-6; D is ambiguous. Germline V gives CDR1 LGHDT, CDR2 YNNKEL (reference sequence). Between the trimmed V and J ends, which lost 1 base and 10 bases, there was a span of 11 bases. There are 14 residues in the CDR3. The CDR3 region has the DNA TGTGCCAGCAGCCAAGGGAGGGTTCAGTCACCCCTCCACTTT. It yields the protein CASSQGRVQSPLHF.

This clone appeared a single time. This chain connects TRBV21-1 to TRBJ1-5. TRBV21-1 is a documented pseudogene. The CDR3 length is 15 residues. Written as DNA, the CDR3 is TGTGCCAGCAGGCCAAAGGAGAATCGCAATCAGCCCCAGCATTTT. It translates to CASRPKENRNQPQHF.

The chain recombines TRBV18 with TRBJ1-2; 8 positions agree with TRBD1. The germline V gene encodes CDR1 KGHSH and CDR2 LQKENI. The CDR3 consists of 16 residues. Unmatched junction bases numbered 11, after V lost 3 bases and J lost 5 bases. CDR3 sequence reads: CASSPGAGGIDYGYTF. The CDR3 DNA sequence: TGTGCCAGCTCACCGGGGGCAGGGGGCATAGATTATGGCTACACCTTC.

This chain's CDR3 is CASSLFPGGYEQYF. In nucleotides, the CDR3 is TGCGCCAGCAGCTTGTTTCCCGGGGGCTACGAGCAGTACTTC. V and J are TRBV5-1 and TRBJ2-7; tentatively, D is TRBD2 (6 bases). The V gene lost 1 base and the J gene lost 3 bases, with 11 bases spanning the gap. The CDR3 contains 14 residues. Germline V gives CDR1 SGHRS, CDR2 YFSETQ.

CDR3 in amino acids: CASSAQSGTSSNEQYF. DNA of the CDR3: TGTGCCAGCAGTGCGCAATCCGGGACTAGTTCCAACGAGCAGTACTTC. The chain carries TRBV27 and TRBJ2-7; 8 bases align to TRBD2. The CDR3 extends over 16 amino acids. The J segment lost 5 bases and the V segment lost 5 bases, leaving 14 bases of the junction unmatched. CDR1 and CDR2 from the germline V gene are MNHEY and SMNVEV (reference sequence).

The chain joins TRBV5-1 to TRBJ2-3, with 11 nucleotides matching TRBD2. After removal of 0 bases from V and 4 bases from J, the junction contained 7 bases not matched to a gene. CDR1 is SGHRS, CDR2 YFSETQ, per germline. The CDR3 contains 17 residues. The CDR3 DNA reads TGCGCCAGCAGCTTGGGGGTAGCGGGAGGGCCGGCAGATACGCAGTATTTT. It codes for CASSLGVAGGPADTQYF.

This clone was found many times. The chain links TRBV7-9 to TRBJ2-5; a weak D match, TRBD1 (6 bases). The CDR3 spans 11 residues. Germline CDR1 SEHNR, CDR2 FQNEAQ (reference sequence). The V end was cut by 8 bases, the J end by 4 bases, with 8 bases between. The CDR3 reads CASQGSETQYF. Written as DNA, the CDR3 is TGTGCCAGCCAGGGGTCAGAGACCCAGTACTTC.

The chain couples TRBV7-2 to TRBJ1-6, with 7 bases fitting TRBD1. Germline assignment: CDR1 SGHTA and CDR2 FQGNSA. The CDR3 consists of 18 residues. J gave up 0 bases and V 5 bases, and 10 bases lay outside the gene matches. This CDR3 reads CASSPPPGQSSYNSPLHF. In DNA, the CDR3 is TGTGCCAGCAGCCCCCCGCCGGGACAGAGCTCCTATAATTCACCCCTCCACTTT. Filled out from reference TRBV7-2 and TRBJ1-6, the complete variable domain reads GAGVSQSPSNKVTEKGKDVELRCDPISGHTALYWYRQSLGQGLEFLIYFQGNSAPDKSGLPSDRFSAERTGGSVSTLTIQRTQQEDSAVYLCASSPPPGQSSYNSPLHFGNGTRLTVT.

The chain uses TRBV12-5 and TRBJ2-7, with 7 bases identical to TRBD1. The J segment lost 0 bases and the V segment lost 1 base, leaving 3 bases of the junction unmatched. The length of the CDR3 is 15 residues. In germline, CDR1 is LGHNT, CDR2 FRNRAP. Here the CDR3 reads CASGLGQGSSYEQYF. The CDR3 DNA sequence: TGTGCTAGTGGTTTGGGACAGGGAAGCTCCTACGAGCAGTACTTC.

The chain links TRBV12-3 or TRBV12-4 to TRBJ1-1; 7 bases align to TRBD1. V lost 5 bases to trimming and J lost 6 bases; unmatched junction nucleotides: 0. This CDR3 region has 11 residues. CDR3 DNA sequence: TGTGCCAGCAGTCAGGGGGCTGAAGCTTTCTTT. This translates into CASSQGAEAFF.

The chain has TRBV30 and TRBJ1-2; tentatively, D is TRBD1 (5 bases). V lost 0 bases and J 2 bases, leaving 13 bases between the germline ends. Germline loops: CDR1 GTSNPN, CDR2 SVGIG (reference sequence). This CDR3 spans 15 amino acids. CDR3 residues: CAWSVLSGQNYGYTF. DNA for the CDR3: TGTGCCTGGAGTGTACTTTCAGGGCAGAACTATGGCTACACCTTC.

The chain combines TRBV7-6 with TRBJ2-2; 7 nucleotides line up with TRBD2. This CDR3 spans 16 amino acids. In germline, CDR1 is SGHVS, CDR2 FNYEAQ. Trimming took 1 base from V and 2 from J; bases not matched to a gene: 4. The CDR3 is CASSLDLAANTGELFF. As DNA, the CDR3 is TGTGCCAGCAGCTTAGACCTAGCGGCTAACACCGGGGAGCTGTTTTTT.

The chain combines TRBV5-1 with TRBJ2-3; maybe TRBD1 (5 bases). The V end was cut by 2 bases, the J end by 1 base, with 11 bases between. CDR3 size: 15 residues. CDR1 is SGHRS, CDR2 YFSETQ, per germline. The CDR3 reads CASSFQGTGTDTQYF. Written as DNA, the CDR3 is TGCGCCAGCAGCTTTCAGGGAACCGGCACAGATACGCAGTATTTT.

The chain uses TRBV9 and TRBJ2-6; unclear D gene. Looked up from germline, CDR1 is SGDLS and CDR2 is YYNGEE. The germline V and J ends were trimmed by 4 bases and 0 bases, with 11 bases remaining between them. The CDR3 sequence is 16 residues long. The CDR3 here is CASSWAGTSGANVLTF. The CDR3 coding sequence is TGTGCCAGCAGCTGGGCAGGCACCTCTGGGGCCAACGTCCTGACTTTC.

Concerning this clone itself: This sample also contains other DNA sequences that code for the same CDR3. This sequence joins TRBV29-1 and TRBJ2-1; 8 bases align to TRBD2. Germline-derived CDR1 and CDR2 are SQVTM and ANQGSEA. V was pared by 1 base and J by 0 bases, with 2 bases of the junction left unmatched. The CDR3 consists of 15 residues. The CDR3 sequence: CSVEAAGGSYNEQFF. CDR3 DNA: TGCAGCGTTGAAGCCGCGGGGGGCTCCTACAATGAGCAGTTCTTC.

V is TRBV3-1 (or the pseudogene TRBV3-2) and J is TRBJ2-1; possibly TRBD2 for D (5 bases). The CDR3 contains 16 residues. V was shortened by 2 bases and J by 3 bases, with 14 bases between the two germline ends. The germline CDR1 and CDR2 sequences are LGHDT and YNNKEL (reference sequence). For the CDR3, the DNA is TGTGCCAGCAGCCAACTAGCCCGCACCCACTACAATGAGCAGTTCTTC. Translated, it gives CASSQLARTHYNEQFF.

This clone was detected a few times. The rearrangement joins TRBV4-2 to TRBJ2-7, with a possible D match to TRBD2 (5 bases). Per the germline V gene, CDR1 is LGHNA and CDR2 is YNFKEQ. The V gene lost 4 bases and the J gene lost 6 bases, with 13 bases spanning the gap. The CDR3 covers 13 residues. CDR3 DNA: TGTGCCAGCAGCCGAGACTATGTGAGCGAGCAGTACTTC. It encodes CASSRDYVSEQYF.

V is TRBV7-2 and J is TRBJ2-1, with 8 bases aligning to TRBD2. CDR1 and CDR2 from the germline V gene are SGHTA and FQGNSA. This CDR3 spans 16 amino acids. V lost 1 base and J lost 0; bases outside the gene matches: 2. This chain's CDR3 is CASSLGSGGSYNEQFF. The CDR3 coding sequence is TGTGCCAGCAGCTTAGGGAGCGGGGGCTCCTACAATGAGCAGTTCTTC.

CDR3 amino acids: CASSTGTGGSPLHF. DNA of the CDR3: TGTGCCAGCAGTACCGGGACAGGAGGTTCACCCCTCCACTTT. This sequence joins TRBV27 and TRBJ1-6; 8 bases agree with TRBD1. J was trimmed by 9 bases and V by 5 bases; bases with no gene match: 6. There are 14 residues in the CDR3. Per germline, CDR1 MNHEY and CDR2 SMNVEV (reference sequence).

In this sample, this clone turned up once. The rearrangement joins TRBV5-4 to TRBJ2-2; possible D gene TRBD1, 6 bases. CDR1 is SGHNT, CDR2 YYREEE, per germline (reference sequence). V was pared by 5 bases and J by 4 bases, with 18 bases between. The CDR3 is 16 residues long. DNA of the CDR3: TGTGCCAGCAGTTCGCCCGTGGGGGCGGTCACCGGGGAGCTGTTTTTT. Residues: CASSSPVGAVTGELFF.